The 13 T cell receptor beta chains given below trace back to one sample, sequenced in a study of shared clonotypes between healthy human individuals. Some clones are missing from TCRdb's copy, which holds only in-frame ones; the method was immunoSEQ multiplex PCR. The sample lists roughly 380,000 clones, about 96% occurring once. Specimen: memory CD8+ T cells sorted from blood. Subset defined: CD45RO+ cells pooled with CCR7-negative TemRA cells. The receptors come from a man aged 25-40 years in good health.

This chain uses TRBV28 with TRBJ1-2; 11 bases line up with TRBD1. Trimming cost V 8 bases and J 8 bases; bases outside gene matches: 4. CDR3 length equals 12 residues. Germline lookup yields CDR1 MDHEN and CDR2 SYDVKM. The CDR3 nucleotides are TGTGCCAGCCGGGACAGGGGGTACGGCTACACCTTC. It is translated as CASRDRGYGYTF.

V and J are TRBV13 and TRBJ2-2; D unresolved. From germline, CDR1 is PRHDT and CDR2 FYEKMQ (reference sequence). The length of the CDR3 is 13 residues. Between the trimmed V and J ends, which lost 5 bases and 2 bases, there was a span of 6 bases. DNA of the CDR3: TGTGCCAGCAGCCCCTCTAACACCGGGGAGCTGTTTTTT. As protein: CASSPSNTGELFF.

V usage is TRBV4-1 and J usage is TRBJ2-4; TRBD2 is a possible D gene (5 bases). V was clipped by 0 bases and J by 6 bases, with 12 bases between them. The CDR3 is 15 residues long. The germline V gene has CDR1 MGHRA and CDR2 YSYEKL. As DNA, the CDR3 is TGCGCCAGCAGCCAAGACGGCCCTGGAGGAAACATTCAGTACTTC. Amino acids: CASSQDGPGGNIQYF.

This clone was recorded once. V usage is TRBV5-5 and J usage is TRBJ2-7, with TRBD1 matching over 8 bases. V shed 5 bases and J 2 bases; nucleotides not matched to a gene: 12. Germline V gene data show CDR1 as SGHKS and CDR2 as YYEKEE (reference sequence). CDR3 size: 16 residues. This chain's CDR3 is CASRTGGLGLTYEQYF. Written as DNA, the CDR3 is TGTGCCAGCAGAACAGGGGGGTTAGGCTTAACCTACGAGCAGTACTTC.

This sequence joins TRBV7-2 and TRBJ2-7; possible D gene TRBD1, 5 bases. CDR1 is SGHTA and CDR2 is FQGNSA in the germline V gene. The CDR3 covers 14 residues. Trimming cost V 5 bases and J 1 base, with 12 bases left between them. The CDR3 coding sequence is TGTGCCAGCAGCCTCCGACAGAATTCCTACGAGCAGTACTTC. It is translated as CASSLRQNSYEQYF. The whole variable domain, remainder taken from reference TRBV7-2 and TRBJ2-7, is GAGVSQSPSNKVTEKGKDVELRCDPISGHTALYWYRQSLGQGLEFLIYFQGNSAPDKSGLPSDRFSAERTGGSVSTLTIQRTQQEDSAVYLCASSLRQNSYEQYFGPGTRLTVT.

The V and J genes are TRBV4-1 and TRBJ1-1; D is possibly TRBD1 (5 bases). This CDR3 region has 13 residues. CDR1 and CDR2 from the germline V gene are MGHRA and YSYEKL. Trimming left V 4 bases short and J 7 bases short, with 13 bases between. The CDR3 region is CASSLTRGNEAFF. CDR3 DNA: TGCGCCAGCAGCCTAACAAGGGGCAATGAAGCTTTCTTT.

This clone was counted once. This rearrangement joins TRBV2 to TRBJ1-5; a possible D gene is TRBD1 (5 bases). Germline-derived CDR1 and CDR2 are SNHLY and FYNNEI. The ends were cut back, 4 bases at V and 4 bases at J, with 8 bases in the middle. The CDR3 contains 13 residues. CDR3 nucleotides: TGTGCCAGCAGTGGGGACTTTAATCAGCCCCAGCATTTT. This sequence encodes CASSGDFNQPQHF.

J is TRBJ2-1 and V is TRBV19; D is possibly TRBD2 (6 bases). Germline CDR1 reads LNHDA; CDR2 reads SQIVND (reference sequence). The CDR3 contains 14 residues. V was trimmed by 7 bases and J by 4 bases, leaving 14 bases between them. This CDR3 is CASNPGTFYNEQFF. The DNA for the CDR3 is TGTGCCAGTAACCCCGGGACTTTTTACAATGAGCAGTTCTTC. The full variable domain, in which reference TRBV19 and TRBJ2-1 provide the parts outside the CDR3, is DGGITQSPKYLFRKEGQNVTLSCEQNLNHDAMYWYRQDPGQGLRLIYYSQIVNDFQKGDIAEGYSVSREKKESFPLTVTSAQKNPTAFYLCASNPGTFYNEQFFGPGTRLTVL.

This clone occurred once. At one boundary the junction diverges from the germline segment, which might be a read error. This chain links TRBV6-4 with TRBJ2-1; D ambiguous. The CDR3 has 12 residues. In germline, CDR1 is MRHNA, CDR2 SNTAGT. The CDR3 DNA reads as TGTGCCAGCAGTGACTCCCACAATGAGCAGTTCTTC. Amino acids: CASSDSHNEQFF.

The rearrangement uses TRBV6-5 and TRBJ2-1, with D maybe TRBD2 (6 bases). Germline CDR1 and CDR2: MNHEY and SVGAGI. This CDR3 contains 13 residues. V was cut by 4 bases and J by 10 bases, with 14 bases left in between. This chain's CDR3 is CASSFFAGYEQFF. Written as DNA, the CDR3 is TGTGCCAGCAGTTTCTTCGCGGGATACGAGCAGTTCTTC.

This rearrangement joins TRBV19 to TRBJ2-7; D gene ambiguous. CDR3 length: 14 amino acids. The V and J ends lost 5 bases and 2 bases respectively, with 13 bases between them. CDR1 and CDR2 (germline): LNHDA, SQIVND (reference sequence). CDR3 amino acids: CASSPGGYTYEQYF. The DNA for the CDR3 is TGTGCCAGTAGTCCCGGTGGCTACACCTACGAGCAGTACTTC.

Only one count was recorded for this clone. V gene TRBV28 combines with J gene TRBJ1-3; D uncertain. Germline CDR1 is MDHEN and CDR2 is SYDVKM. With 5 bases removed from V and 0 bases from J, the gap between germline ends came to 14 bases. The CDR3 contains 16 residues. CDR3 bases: TGTGCCAGCAGTGCAGTTAGACCCCGCTCTGGAAACACCATATATTTT. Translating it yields CASSAVRPRSGNTIYF.

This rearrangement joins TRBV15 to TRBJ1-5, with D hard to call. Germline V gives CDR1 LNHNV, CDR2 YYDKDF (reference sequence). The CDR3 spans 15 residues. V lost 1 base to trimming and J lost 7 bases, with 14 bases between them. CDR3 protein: CATSRAWAGGQPQHF. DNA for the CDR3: TGTGCCACCAGCAGAGCGTGGGCAGGCGGGCAGCCCCAGCATTTT.